The present T cell receptor beta chain was sequenced within a study of T cell repertoires in cytomegalovirus infection. Trimming took off 0 bases at V and 5 bases at J, with 10 bases between the two ends. Germline V CDR1 and CDR2: SGHVS, FNYEAQ. The CDR3 consists of 14 residues. This clonotype was detected ten times or more. Its antigen is unidentified. Each CDR3 protein is one row after TCRdb ran MiXCR on the reads. The repertoire consists of around 340,000 distinct CDR3 sequences, with 25% to 30% occurring once and the leading ten covering around 20%. This TCR derives from a human donor in good health (CMV status not recorded). Some clones in this sample may be carry-over from other donors' samples. The sequencing used cultured PBMCs, collected from culture after CMV antigen stimulation. The J gene is TRBJ2-5, the V gene TRBV7-6; D gene unclear. The CDR3 is CASSLAKILETQYF. The CDR3 nucleotides are TGTGCCAGCAGCTTAGCGAAAATCCTGGAGACCCAGTACTTC.